This TCR beta chain was retrieved from a study of technical replicates of blood from a few donors. CDR1 is LGHNA and CDR2 is YSLEER in the germline V gene. This CDR3 spans 17 amino acids. Trimming cost V 3 bases and J 3 bases; bases outside gene matches: 8. Assay used: immunoSEQ multiplex PCR; TCRdb lists only in-frame clones, some missing. This table has about 56,000 clones, roughly 96% appearing once. The TCR originated in a human donor in good health. Some clones in this sample may be carry-over from other donors' samples. Sequenced input: PBMCs. This chain joins TRBV4-3 and TRBJ2-2, with 9 positions matching TRBD2. DNA of the CDR3: TGCGCCAGCAGCCACCGACTAGCGGCCGAGGACACCGGGGAGCTGTTTTTT. Its translation is CASSHRLAAEDTGELFF.